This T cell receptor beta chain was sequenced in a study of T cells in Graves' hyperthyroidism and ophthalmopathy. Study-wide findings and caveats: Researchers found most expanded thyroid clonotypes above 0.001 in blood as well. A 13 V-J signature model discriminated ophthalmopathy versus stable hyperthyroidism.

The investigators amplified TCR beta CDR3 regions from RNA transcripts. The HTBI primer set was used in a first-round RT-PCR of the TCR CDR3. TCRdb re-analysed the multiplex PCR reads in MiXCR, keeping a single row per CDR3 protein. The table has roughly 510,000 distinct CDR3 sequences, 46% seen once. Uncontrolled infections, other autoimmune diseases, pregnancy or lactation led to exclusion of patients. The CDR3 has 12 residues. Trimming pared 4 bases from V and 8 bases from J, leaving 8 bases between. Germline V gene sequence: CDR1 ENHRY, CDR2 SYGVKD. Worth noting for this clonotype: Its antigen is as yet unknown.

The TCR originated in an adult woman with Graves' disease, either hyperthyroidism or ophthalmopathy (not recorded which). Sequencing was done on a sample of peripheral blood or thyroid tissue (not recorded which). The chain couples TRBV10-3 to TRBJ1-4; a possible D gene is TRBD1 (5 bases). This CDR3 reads CAISAQGEKLFF. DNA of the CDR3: TGTGCCATCAGTGCCCAGGGAGAAAAACTGTTTTTT.